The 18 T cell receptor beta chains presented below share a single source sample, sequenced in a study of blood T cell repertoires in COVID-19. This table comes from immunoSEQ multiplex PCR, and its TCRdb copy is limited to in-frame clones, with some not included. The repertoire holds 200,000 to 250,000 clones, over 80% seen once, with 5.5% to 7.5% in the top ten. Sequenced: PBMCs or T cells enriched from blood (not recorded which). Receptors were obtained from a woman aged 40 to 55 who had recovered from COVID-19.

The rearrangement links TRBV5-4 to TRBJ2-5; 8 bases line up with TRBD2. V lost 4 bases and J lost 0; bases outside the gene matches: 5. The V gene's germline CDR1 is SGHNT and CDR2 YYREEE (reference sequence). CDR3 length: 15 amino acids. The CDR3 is CASSQPGGNQETQYF. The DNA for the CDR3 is TGTGCCAGCAGCCAACCGGGGGGGAACCAAGAGACCCAGTACTTC.

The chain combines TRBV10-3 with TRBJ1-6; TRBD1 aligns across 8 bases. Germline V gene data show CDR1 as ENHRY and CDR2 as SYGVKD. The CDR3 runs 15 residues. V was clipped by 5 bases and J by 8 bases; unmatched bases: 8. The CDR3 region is CAISPRTGLDSPLHF. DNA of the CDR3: TGTGCCATCAGTCCTCGGACAGGGTTGGATTCACCCCTCCACTTT.

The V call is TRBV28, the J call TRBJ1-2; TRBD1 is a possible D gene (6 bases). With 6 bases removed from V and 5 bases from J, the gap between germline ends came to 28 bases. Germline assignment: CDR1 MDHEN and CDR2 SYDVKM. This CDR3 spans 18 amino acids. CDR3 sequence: CASSAPTVPRGLEYGYTF. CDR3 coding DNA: TGTGCCAGCAGCGCCCCGACAGTACCGAGGGGGTTAGAGTATGGCTACACCTTC.

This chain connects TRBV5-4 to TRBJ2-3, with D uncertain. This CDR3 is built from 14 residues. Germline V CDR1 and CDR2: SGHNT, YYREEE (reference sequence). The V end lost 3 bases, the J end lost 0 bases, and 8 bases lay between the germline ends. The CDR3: CASSWASSTDTQYF. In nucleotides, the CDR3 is TGTGCCAGCAGCTGGGCCTCAAGCACAGATACGCAGTATTTT. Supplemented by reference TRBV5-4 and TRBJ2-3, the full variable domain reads ETGVTQSPTHLIKTRGQQVTLRCSSQSGHNTVSWYQQALGQGPQFIFQYYREEENGRGNFPPRFSGLQFPNYSSELNVNALELDDSALYLCASSWASSTDTQYFGPGTRLTVL.

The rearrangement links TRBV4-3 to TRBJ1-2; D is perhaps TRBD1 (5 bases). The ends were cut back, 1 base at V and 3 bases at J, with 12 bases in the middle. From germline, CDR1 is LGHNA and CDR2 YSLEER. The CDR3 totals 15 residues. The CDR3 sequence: CASSQGPTAHYGYTF. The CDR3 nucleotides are TGCGCCAGCAGCCAAGGCCCGACAGCCCACTATGGCTACACCTTC.

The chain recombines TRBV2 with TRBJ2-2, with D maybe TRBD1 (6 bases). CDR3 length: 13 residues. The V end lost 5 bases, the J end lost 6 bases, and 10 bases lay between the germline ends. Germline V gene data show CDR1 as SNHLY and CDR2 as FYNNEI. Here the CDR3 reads CASSLDSAGELFF. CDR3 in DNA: TGTGCCAGCAGTTTGGACAGCGCCGGGGAGCTGTTTTTT.

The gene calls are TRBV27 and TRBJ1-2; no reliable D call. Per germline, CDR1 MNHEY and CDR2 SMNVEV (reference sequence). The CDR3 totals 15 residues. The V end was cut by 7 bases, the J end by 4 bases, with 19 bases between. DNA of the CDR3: TGTGCCAGCATGGAGTCTCTGGTTTCCCCCTATGGCTACACCTTC. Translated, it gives CASMESLVSPYGYTF.

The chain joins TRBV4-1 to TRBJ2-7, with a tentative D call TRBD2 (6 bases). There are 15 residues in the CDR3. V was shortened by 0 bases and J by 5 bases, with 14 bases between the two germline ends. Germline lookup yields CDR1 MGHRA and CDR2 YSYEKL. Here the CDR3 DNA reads TGCGCCAGCAGCCAAGATCGGGGGAGGATCGACGAGCAGTACGTC. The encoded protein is CASSQDRGRIDEQYV.

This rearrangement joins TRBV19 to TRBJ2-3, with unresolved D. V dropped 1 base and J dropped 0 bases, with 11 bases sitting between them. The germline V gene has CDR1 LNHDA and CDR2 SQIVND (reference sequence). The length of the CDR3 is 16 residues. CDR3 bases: TGTGCCAGTAGTATAGGCATCGGTTCCAGCACAGATACGCAGTATTTT. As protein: CASSIGIGSSTDTQYF.

CDR3 loop: CASSNPFTF. CDR3 DNA: TGTGCCAGCAGCAATCCCTTCACCTTC. The chain links TRBV21-1 to TRBJ1-2. TRBV21-1 is assigned pseudogene status. The CDR3 spans 9 residues.

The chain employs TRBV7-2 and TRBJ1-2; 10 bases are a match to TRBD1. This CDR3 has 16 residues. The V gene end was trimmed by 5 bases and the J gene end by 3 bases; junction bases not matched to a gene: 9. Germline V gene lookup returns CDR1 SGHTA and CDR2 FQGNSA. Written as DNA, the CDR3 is TGTGCCAGCAGCCCTCTTGGGACAGGGGTCCACTATGGCTACACCTTC. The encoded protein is CASSPLGTGVHYGYTF.

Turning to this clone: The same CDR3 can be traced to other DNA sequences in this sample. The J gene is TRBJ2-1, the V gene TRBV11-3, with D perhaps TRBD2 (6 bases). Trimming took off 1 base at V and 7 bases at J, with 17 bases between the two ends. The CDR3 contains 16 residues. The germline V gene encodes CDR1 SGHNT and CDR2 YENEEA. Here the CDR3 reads CASSLGRTAGYNEQFF. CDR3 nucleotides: TGTGCCAGCAGCTTAGGACGGACTGCGGGATATAATGAGCAGTTCTTC.

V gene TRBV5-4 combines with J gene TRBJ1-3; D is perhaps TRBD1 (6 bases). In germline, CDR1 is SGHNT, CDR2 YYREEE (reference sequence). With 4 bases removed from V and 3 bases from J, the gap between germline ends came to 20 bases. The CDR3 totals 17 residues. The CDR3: CASSATDGGGGGNTIYF. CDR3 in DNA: TGTGCCAGCAGCGCTACAGACGGGGGCGGGGGTGGAAACACCATATATTTT.

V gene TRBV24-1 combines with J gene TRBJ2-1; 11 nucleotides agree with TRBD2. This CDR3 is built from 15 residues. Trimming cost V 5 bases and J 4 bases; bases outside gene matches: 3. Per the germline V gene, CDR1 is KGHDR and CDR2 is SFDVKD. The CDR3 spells CATSAGTSGYNEQFF. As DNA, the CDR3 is TGTGCCACCAGTGCTGGGACTAGCGGTTACAATGAGCAGTTCTTC.

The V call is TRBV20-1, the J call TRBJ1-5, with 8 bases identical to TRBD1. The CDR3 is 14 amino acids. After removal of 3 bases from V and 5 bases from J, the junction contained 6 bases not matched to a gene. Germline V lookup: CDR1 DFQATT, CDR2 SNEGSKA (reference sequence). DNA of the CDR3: TGCAGTGCTAGTCAGGCAGGGGGCTATCAGCCCCAGCATTTT. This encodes CSASQAGGYQPQHF.

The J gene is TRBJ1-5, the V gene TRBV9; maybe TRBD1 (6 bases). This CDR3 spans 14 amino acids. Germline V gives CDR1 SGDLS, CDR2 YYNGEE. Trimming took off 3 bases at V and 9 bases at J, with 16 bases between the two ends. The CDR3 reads CASSDTGSEVPQHF. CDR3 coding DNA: TGTGCCAGCAGCGATACAGGGTCTGAAGTGCCCCAGCATTTT.

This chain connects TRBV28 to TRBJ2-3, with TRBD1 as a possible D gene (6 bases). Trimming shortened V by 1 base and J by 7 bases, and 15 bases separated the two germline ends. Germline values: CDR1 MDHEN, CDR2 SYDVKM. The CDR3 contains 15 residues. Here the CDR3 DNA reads TGTGCCAGCAGTTTATATGCCAGGGGAACGAATACGCAGTATTTT. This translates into CASSLYARGTNTQYF.

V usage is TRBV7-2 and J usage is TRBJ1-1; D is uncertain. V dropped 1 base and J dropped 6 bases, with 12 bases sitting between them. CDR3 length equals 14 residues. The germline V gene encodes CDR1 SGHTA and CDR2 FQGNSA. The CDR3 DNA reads TGTGCCAGCAGCTTAGTGAGCGGTTTCCCTGAAGCTTTCTTT. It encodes CASSLVSGFPEAFF.